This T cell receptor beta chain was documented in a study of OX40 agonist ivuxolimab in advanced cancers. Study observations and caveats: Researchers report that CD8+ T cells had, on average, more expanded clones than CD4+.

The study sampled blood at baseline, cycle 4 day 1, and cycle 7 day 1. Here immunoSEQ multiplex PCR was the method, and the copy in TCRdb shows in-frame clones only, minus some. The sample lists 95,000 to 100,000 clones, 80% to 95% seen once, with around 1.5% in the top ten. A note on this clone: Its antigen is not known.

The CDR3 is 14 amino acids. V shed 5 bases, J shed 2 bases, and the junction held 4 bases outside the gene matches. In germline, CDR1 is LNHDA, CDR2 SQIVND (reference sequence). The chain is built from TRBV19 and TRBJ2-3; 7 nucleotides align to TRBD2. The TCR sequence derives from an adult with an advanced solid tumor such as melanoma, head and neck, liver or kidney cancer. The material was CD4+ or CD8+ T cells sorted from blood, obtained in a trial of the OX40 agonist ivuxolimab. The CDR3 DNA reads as TGTGCCAGTAGTGGCGGGAGAACCACAGATACGCAGTATTTT. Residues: CASSGGRTTDTQYF.